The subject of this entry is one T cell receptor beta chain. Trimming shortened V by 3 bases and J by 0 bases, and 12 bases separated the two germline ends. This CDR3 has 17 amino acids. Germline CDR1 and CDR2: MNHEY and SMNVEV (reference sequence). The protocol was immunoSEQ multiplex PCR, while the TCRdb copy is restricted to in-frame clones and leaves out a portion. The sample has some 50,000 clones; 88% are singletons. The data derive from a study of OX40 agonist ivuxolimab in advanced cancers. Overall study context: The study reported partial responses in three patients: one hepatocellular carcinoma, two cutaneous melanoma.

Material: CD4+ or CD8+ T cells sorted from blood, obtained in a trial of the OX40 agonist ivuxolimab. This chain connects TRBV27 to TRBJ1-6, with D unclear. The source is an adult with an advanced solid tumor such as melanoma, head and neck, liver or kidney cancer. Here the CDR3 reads CASSFKSPSSYNSPLHF. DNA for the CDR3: TGTGCCAGCAGTTTCAAGTCCCCGAGCTCCTATAATTCACCCCTCCACTTT.